One T cell receptor beta chain is described in this entry. What it binds is not known. Specimens obtained from alopecia areata patients comprised lesional scalp punch biopsies and peripheral blood. This record comes from a study of CD8+ T cells in alopecia areata. In each case, RNA was isolated and then reverse transcribed into cDNA as the sequencing template. This table comes from immunoSEQ multiplex PCR, and its TCRdb copy is limited to in-frame clones, with some not included. The table lists 110,000 or so clones, approximately 50% of them singletons. Whole-study findings and limits: Sharing of TCRs across patients appeared less clear than in mice, possibly for HLA-related reasons. Normal skin's resident alphabeta T cells are sequenced alongside lesional scalp T cells.

This CDR3 contains 16 residues. Between the trimmed V and J ends, which lost 1 base and 0 bases, there was a span of 12 bases. From germline, CDR1 is MDHEN and CDR2 SYDVKM. The chain uses TRBV28 and TRBJ2-5, with D unresolved. This clonotype originated in a human donor with alopecia areata. Source material: NKG2D-low CD8+ T cells sorted from blood. The CDR3 DNA sequence: TGTGCCAGCAGTTTATTTGGGCAGCGATACCAAGAGACCCAGTACTTC. This gives the protein CASSLFGQRYQETQYF. The full variable domain, completed using reference TRBV28 and TRBJ2-5, is DVKVTQSSRYLVKRTGEKVFLECVQDMDHENMFWYRQDPGLGLRLIYFSYDVKMKEKGDIPEGYSVSREKKERFSLILESASTNQTSMYLCASSLFGQRYQETQYFGPGTRLLVL.